This TCR beta chain was captured by sequencing in a study of blood T cell repertoires in COVID-19. TCRdb's copy holds only in-frame clones and misses some; the assay was immunoSEQ multiplex PCR. The data hold under 250,000 clones, with 75% to 85% observed a single time. Trimming stripped 8 bases from V and 5 bases from J, with 18 bases between. The CDR3 consists of 13 residues. Germline CDR1 and CDR2: SQVTM and ANQGSEA. The specimen was PBMCs or T cells enriched from blood (not recorded which). The source of this sequence is a woman between 45 and 65 years old with acute COVID-19. The chain combines TRBV29-1 with TRBJ1-2, with a weak D call TRBD1 (6 bases). For the CDR3, the DNA is TGCAGCTTTCGGACAGCTTCGGAGTATGGCTACACCTTC. Its protein product is CSFRTASEYGYTF.